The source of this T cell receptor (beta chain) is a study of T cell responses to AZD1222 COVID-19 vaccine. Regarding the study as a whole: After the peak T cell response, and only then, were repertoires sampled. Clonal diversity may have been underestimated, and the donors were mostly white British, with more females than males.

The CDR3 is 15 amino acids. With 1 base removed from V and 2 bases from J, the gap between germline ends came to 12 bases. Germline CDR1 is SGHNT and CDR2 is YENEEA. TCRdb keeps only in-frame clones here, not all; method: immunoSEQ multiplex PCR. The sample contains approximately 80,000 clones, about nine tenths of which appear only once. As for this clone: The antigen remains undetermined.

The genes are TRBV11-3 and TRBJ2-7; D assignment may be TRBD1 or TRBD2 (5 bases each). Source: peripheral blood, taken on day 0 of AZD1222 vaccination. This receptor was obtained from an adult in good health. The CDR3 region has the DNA TGTGCCAGCAGCTTAGGAGGGGCGGAGACCTACGAGCAGTACTTC. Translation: CASSLGGAETYEQYF.